This paragraph reports one TCR beta chain. Its specificity is unknown. This entry is derived from a study of T cell responses to AZD1222 COVID-19 vaccine. Findings and caveats of the study: Most donors were white British and more were female, and clonal diversity was possibly underestimated. Spike was spanned by vaccine-associated CD4 TCRs, with dominance at 160-218 and 743-854.

Between the trimmed V and J ends, which lost 4 bases and 11 bases, there was a span of 14 bases. In germline, CDR1 is MDHEN, CDR2 SYDVKM. The CDR3 spans 12 residues. Data came from immunoSEQ multiplex PCR; TCRdb stores just in-frame clones and leaves some out. The table shows tens of thousands of clones, with over 85% occurring only once. The sequenced sample was peripheral blood, obtained on day 0 of AZD1222 vaccination. The rearrangement joins TRBV28 to TRBJ1-1; possible D gene TRBD1, 6 bases. The source is an adult in good health. CDR3 DNA: TGTGCCAGCAGTTCCACAGGGCGTGTGGCTTTCTTT. The encoded protein is CASSSTGRVAFF.